Presented here are 31 T cell receptor beta chains from one specimen sequenced in a study of control samples from healthy donors and cancer patients. The assay was immunoSEQ multiplex PCR, and TCRdb's table has in-frame clones only and misses some. This sample has about 410,000 clones, with roughly 90% found just once. Sample: PBMCs. Source of these receptors: a man in his forties with head and neck cancer.

The J gene is TRBJ2-7, the V gene TRBV7-9; maybe TRBD1 (6 bases). Germline V gene sequence: CDR1 SEHNR, CDR2 FQNEAQ (reference sequence). The CDR3 runs to 14 residues. Trimming took 5 bases from V and 7 from J, leaving 18 bases between them. The CDR3 reads CASSNPIATGEQYF. DNA for the CDR3: TGTGCCAGCAGCAACCCTATCGCGACAGGAGAGCAGTACTTC. Complete variable domain (other parts from reference TRBV7-9 and TRBJ2-7): DTGVSQNPRHKITKRGQNVTFRCDPISEHNRLYWYRQTLGQGPEFLTYFQNEAQLEKSRLLSDRFSAERPKGSFSTLEIQRTEQGDSAMYLCASSNPIATGEQYFGPGTRLTVT.

V usage is TRBV28 and J usage is TRBJ2-7; the match to TRBD1 covers 10 bases. This CDR3 contains 16 residues. Trimming took 8 bases from V and 5 from J; bases not matched to a gene: 15. Germline CDR1 is MDHEN and CDR2 is SYDVKM. The CDR3, as DNA: TGTGCCAGCCATCACCTCCCGGGACAGGGGTCCCACGAGCAGTACTTC. It yields the protein CASHHLPGQGSHEQYF.

The chain uses TRBV6-1 and TRBJ2-2; TRBD1 might be the D (6 bases). The germline V gene has CDR1 MNHNS and CDR2 SASEGT. Trimming removed 2 bases from V and 6 bases from J, with 13 bases in between. The length of the CDR3 is 15 residues. The CDR3 loop is CASSEMTGLAGELFF. CDR3 in DNA: TGTGCCAGCAGTGAAATGACAGGCCTGGCCGGGGAGCTGTTTTTT.

The chain employs TRBV28 and TRBJ1-1; D gene uncertain. Germline V gives CDR1 MDHEN, CDR2 SYDVKM. Trimming took 8 bases from V and 2 from J, leaving 12 bases between them. CDR3 size: 13 residues. The CDR3 nucleotides read TGTGCCAGCCATCTGGGCGGTAACACTGAAGCTTTCTTT. Its protein product is CASHLGGNTEAFF.

This clone appeared once. The chain joins TRBV7-8 to TRBJ1-1; no clear D. In germline, CDR1 is SGHVS, CDR2 FQNEAQ. This CDR3 contains 13 residues. V lost 5 bases and J 0 bases, leaving 7 bases between the germline ends. The CDR3 loop is CASSVSMNTEAFF. CDR3 sequence (DNA): TGTGCCAGCAGCGTTTCCATGAACACTGAAGCTTTCTTT.

V and J are TRBV29-1 and TRBJ2-1; 8 bases match TRBD2. The CDR3 consists of 14 residues. The junction had 10 bases not matched to a gene; V was cut back by 7 bases and J by 5 bases. Germline assignment: CDR1 SQVTM and CDR2 ANQGSEA. The CDR3 nucleotides are TGCAGCGCCAAACCGGGACTAGACCACAATGAGCAGTTCTTC. Translation gives CSAKPGLDHNEQFF.

The chain recombines TRBV7-2 with TRBJ1-1; no reliable D call. Trimming pared 2 bases from V and 3 bases from J, leaving 13 bases between. Germline values: CDR1 SGHTA, CDR2 FQGNSA. The CDR3 length is 15 residues. The CDR3 DNA reads as TGTGCCAGCAGCTTATTTGTCCCCGGGGACACTGAAGCTTTCTTT. Amino acid sequence: CASSLFVPGDTEAFF.

Turning to this clone: An end of the junction does not agree with germline; a read error may underlie this. The rearrangement links TRBV7-7 to TRBJ2-5; D is unresolved. Germline CDR1 is SSHAT and CDR2 is FNYEAQ (reference sequence). This CDR3 contains 14 residues. CDR3 bases: TGTGCTAGCAGCTCCCACCCAGGAGAGGAGACCCAGTACTTC. Protein product: CASSSHPGEETQYF.

This chain joins TRBV6-5 and TRBJ2-1, with 7 bases fitting TRBD1. The CDR3 runs to 14 residues. V dropped 6 bases and J dropped 5; count of bases not matched to a gene: 7. Germline CDR1 MNHEY, CDR2 SVGAGI. The CDR3 is CASRDRLDDNEQFF. In DNA, the CDR3 is TGTGCCAGCAGGGACAGGCTCGACGACAATGAGCAGTTCTTC.

The chain couples TRBV27 to TRBJ2-7; TRBD2 matches 9 bases. The V gene's germline CDR1 is MNHEY and CDR2 SMNVEV (reference sequence). There are 16 residues in the CDR3. V lost 5 bases, J lost 2 bases, and 10 bases stayed unmatched. The CDR3 nucleotides are TGTGCCAGCAGTGCGACCTGGACTAGCGTAACCTACGAGCAGTACTTC. It encodes CASSATWTSVTYEQYF.

This chain connects TRBV7-2 to TRBJ1-3; possibly TRBD1 for D (5 bases). Germline V gives CDR1 SGHTA, CDR2 FQGNSA. There are 16 residues in the CDR3. V lost 5 bases and J 0 bases, leaving 14 bases between the germline ends. The CDR3 loop is CASSRSTVASGNTIYF. In nucleotides, the CDR3 is TGTGCCAGCAGCCGCTCGACAGTTGCCTCTGGAAACACCATATATTTT.

The chain uses TRBV7-9 and TRBJ1-4, with 8 bases that match TRBD1. Per germline, CDR1 SEHNR and CDR2 FQNEAQ (reference sequence). This CDR3 contains 18 residues. Losses at the gene ends were 1 base for V and 4 bases for J; bases not matched to a gene: 11. CDR3 bases: TGTGCCAGCAGCTTAGAGGTTTTTCAGGGGGCAGTTAATGAAAAACTGTTTTTT. This translates into CASSLEVFQGAVNEKLFF.

The chain links TRBV4-1 to TRBJ2-5; TRBD2 agrees at 9 bases. CDR1 is MGHRA and CDR2 is YSYEKL in the germline V gene. The CDR3 length is 16 residues. J lost 4 bases, V lost 0 bases, and 6 bases had no gene match. This chain's CDR3 is CASSQERLTSGETQYF. The CDR3 DNA reads as TGCGCCAGCAGCCAAGAAAGACTGACTAGCGGAGAGACCCAGTACTTC.

This chain links TRBV5-5 with TRBJ2-7; D might be TRBD1 (7 bases). Germline-derived CDR1 and CDR2 are SGHKS and YYEKEE (reference sequence). The ends were cut back, 4 bases at V and 1 base at J, with 24 bases in the middle. CDR3 size: 18 residues. CDR3 amino acids: CASSALRVQGRSSYEQYF. In nucleotides, the CDR3 is TGTGCCAGCAGCGCCCTCCGAGTACAGGGGAGGTCATCCTACGAGCAGTACTTC.

The rearrangement uses TRBV2 and TRBJ1-2; 7 bases fit TRBD1. Trimming took 6 bases from V and 8 from J; bases not matched to a gene: 12. Germline CDR1 is SNHLY and CDR2 is FYNNEI. This CDR3 contains 14 residues. The CDR3 nucleotides are TGTGCCAGCAGCGCCCCGGGACAGCCCCTGGGCTACACCTTC. Its translation: CASSAPGQPLGYTF. Filled out from reference TRBV2 and TRBJ1-2, the complete variable domain reads EPEVTQTPSHQVTQMGQEVILRCVPISNHLYFYWYRQILGQKVEFLVSFYNNEISEKSEIFDDQFSVERPDGSNFTLKIRSTKLEDSAMYFCASSAPGQPLGYTFGSGTRLTVV.

The V and J genes are TRBV14 and TRBJ2-1, with D unresolved. The CDR3 length is 15 residues. Germline V gene data show CDR1 as SGHDN and CDR2 as FVKESK. Trimming left V 1 base short and J 1 base short, with 8 bases between. CDR3 nucleotides: TGTGCCAGCAGCCAAGGGGCTCATTCCTACAATGAGCAGTTCTTC. Translation: CASSQGAHSYNEQFF.

This rearrangement joins TRBV10-3 to TRBJ2-3, with D uncertain. V lost 0 bases and J 6 bases, leaving 4 bases between the germline ends. The V gene's germline CDR1 is ENHRY and CDR2 SYGVKD. The CDR3 runs to 12 residues. The CDR3 here is CAISESGDTQYF. CDR3 bases: TGTGCCATCAGTGAGTCAGGGGATACGCAGTATTTT.

This rearrangement joins TRBV6-5 to TRBJ2-1; D perhaps matches TRBD2 (5 bases). The V gene lost 2 bases and the J gene lost 6 bases, with 14 bases spanning the gap. Germline V gene data show CDR1 as MNHEY and CDR2 as SVGAGI. CDR3 length equals 15 residues. DNA for the CDR3: TGTGCCAGCAGTTACCCCGGGGTTGGAACCAATGAGCAGTTCTTC. Translated, it gives CASSYPGVGTNEQFF.

The chain joins TRBV5-1 to TRBJ2-1; unclear D gene. V was trimmed by 4 bases and J by 10 bases, leaving 15 bases between them. Germline V gene data show CDR1 as SGHRS and CDR2 as YFSETQ. The CDR3 is made up of 13 amino acids. The CDR3 sequence is CASSTDLTHEQFF. In DNA form, the CDR3 reads TGCGCCAGCAGCACGGACCTTACACACGAGCAGTTCTTC.

V usage is TRBV24-1 and J usage is TRBJ2-1; 7 positions match TRBD2. The trim removed 7 bases at V and 2 bases at J, leaving 7 bases unmatched. Germline lookup yields CDR1 KGHDR and CDR2 SFDVKD. The CDR3 consists of 15 residues. The CDR3 DNA reads TGTGCCACCAGGTCAGCAGCGGGGACCTACAATGAGCAGTTCTTC. Its translation: CATRSAAGTYNEQFF.

This sequence joins TRBV15 and TRBJ2-4, with 7 bases identical to TRBD2. This CDR3 region has 17 residues. Per germline, CDR1 LNHNV and CDR2 YYDKDF (reference sequence). V was pared by 0 bases and J by 6 bases, with 11 bases of the junction left unmatched. The CDR3 DNA sequence: TGTGCCACCAGCAGAGATCTAGGCGGGAGTGGATTAAACATTCAGTACTTC. Protein product: CATSRDLGGSGLNIQYF.

The CDR3 nucleotides are TGTGCCAGCGACCCAACTAGCGGGACTTCGGACTCCTACGAGCAGTACTTC. The encoded protein is CASDPTSGTSDSYEQYF. This chain joins TRBV28 and TRBJ2-7, with 10 bases aligning to TRBD2. There are 17 residues in the CDR3. The germline V gene encodes CDR1 MDHEN and CDR2 SYDVKM. V lost 8 bases, J lost 0 bases, and 13 bases stayed unmatched. Combining the CDR3 with reference TRBV28 and TRBJ2-7 gives the whole variable domain DVKVTQSSRYLVKRTGEKVFLECVQDMDHENMFWYRQDPGLGLRLIYFSYDVKMKEKGDIPEGYSVSREKKERFSLILESASTNQTSMYLCASDPTSGTSDSYEQYFGPGTRLTVT.

V is TRBV28 and J is TRBJ2-3, with D perhaps given as TRBD1 or TRBD2 (5 bases each). Germline loops: CDR1 MDHEN, CDR2 SYDVKM. The CDR3 length is 15 residues. Trimming took 8 bases from V and 9 from J, leaving 24 bases between them. This CDR3 is CASLMRGITSGTQYF. CDR3 nucleotides: TGTGCCAGCCTGATGAGGGGAATAACCTCCGGCACGCAGTATTTT.

The rearrangement uses TRBV28 and TRBJ2-2; D perhaps matches TRBD1 (5 bases). The germline CDR1 and CDR2 sequences are MDHEN and SYDVKM. Trimming stripped 5 bases from V and 2 bases from J, with 12 bases between. The CDR3 consists of 15 residues. The DNA for the CDR3 is TGTGCCAGCAGTCCGCCCGACAGTAACACCGGGGAGCTGTTTTTT. It codes for CASSPPDSNTGELFF.

The V and J genes are TRBV5-5 and TRBJ1-5; D not resolved. V was pared by 0 bases and J by 0 bases, with 13 bases between. Germline CDR1 SGHKS, CDR2 YYEKEE (reference sequence). The CDR3 extends over 17 amino acids. In DNA form, the CDR3 reads TGTGCCAGCAGCTTGGTGGACGGATGGTATAGCAATCAGCCCCAGCATTTT. Protein product: CASSLVDGWYSNQPQHF.

The J gene is TRBJ2-7, the V gene TRBV3-1 (or the pseudogene TRBV3-2); maybe TRBD2 (5 bases). The V gene's germline CDR1 is LGHDT and CDR2 YNNKEL (reference sequence). This CDR3 is 16 amino acids long. V gave up 5 bases and J gave up 5 bases, with 22 bases separating them. The CDR3 bases are TGTGCCAGCAGCGACAATGAACTAGATTACAGTAACGAGCAGTACTTC. It specifies CASSDNELDYSNEQYF.

The chain couples TRBV6-1 to TRBJ2-7, with 9 positions matching TRBD1. The V and J ends lost 1 base and 3 bases, in that order; junction bases with no gene match: 4. The CDR3 loop spans 15 amino acids. Per the germline V gene, CDR1 is MNHNS and CDR2 is SASEGT. This chain's CDR3 is CASSEEGTGFYEQYF. CDR3 bases: TGTGCCAGCAGTGAAGAAGGGACAGGGTTCTACGAGCAGTACTTC.

The CDR3 loop is CASSRPTGNTIYF. The DNA of the CDR3 is TGTGCCAGCAGCCGACCTACTGGAAACACCATATATTTT. This rearrangement joins TRBV7-9 to TRBJ1-3; D uncertain. This CDR3 is 13 amino acids long. Between the trimmed V and J ends, which lost 5 bases and 2 bases, there was a span of 7 bases. Per germline, CDR1 SEHNR and CDR2 FQNEAQ (reference sequence).

The chain uses TRBV6-2 or TRBV6-3 and TRBJ2-7, with D tentatively TRBD2 (5 bases). V was trimmed by 6 bases and J by 0 bases, leaving 15 bases between them. Germline V gives CDR1 MNHEY, CDR2 SVGEGT. The CDR3 is 15 amino acids. The CDR3 DNA follows: TGTGCCAGCAGCCTCCGGGTAGCGAGCTCCTACGAGCAGTACTTC. Its protein product is CASSLRVASSYEQYF.

The chain carries TRBV30 and TRBJ2-7, with a weak D call TRBD1 (6 bases). Trimming took off 2 bases at V and 0 bases at J, with 11 bases between the two ends. Germline V gene lookup returns CDR1 GTSNPN and CDR2 SVGIG (reference sequence). This CDR3 spans 14 amino acids. The CDR3 sequence: CAWSWGLSSYEQYF. CDR3 in DNA: TGTGCCTGGAGTTGGGGGCTTAGCTCCTACGAGCAGTACTTC.

CDR3 in amino acids: CASSSEGTGGQETQYF. In nucleotides, the CDR3 is TGTGCCAGCAGCAGTGAAGGGACAGGGGGCCAAGAGACCCAGTACTTC. The chain has TRBV7-2 and TRBJ2-5; 11 nucleotides line up with TRBD1. Trimming cost V 5 bases and J 1 base; bases outside gene matches: 6. CDR3 length: 16 amino acids. In germline, CDR1 is SGHTA, CDR2 FQGNSA.